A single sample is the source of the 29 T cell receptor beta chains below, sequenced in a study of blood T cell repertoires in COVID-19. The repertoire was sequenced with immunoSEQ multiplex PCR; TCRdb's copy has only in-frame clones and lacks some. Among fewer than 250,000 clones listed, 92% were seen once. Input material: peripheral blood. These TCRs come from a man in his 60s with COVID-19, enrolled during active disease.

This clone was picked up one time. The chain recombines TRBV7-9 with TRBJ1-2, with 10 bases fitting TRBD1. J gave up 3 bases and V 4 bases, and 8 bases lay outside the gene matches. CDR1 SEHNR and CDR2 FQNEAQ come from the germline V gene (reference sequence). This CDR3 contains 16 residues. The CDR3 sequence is CASSSGTGAEYYGYTF. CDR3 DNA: TGTGCCAGCAGCTCAGGGACAGGGGCGGAATACTATGGCTACACCTTC.

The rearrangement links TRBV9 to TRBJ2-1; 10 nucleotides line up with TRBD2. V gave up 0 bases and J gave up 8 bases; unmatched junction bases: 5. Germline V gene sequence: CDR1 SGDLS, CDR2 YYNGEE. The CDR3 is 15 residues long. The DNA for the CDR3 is TGTGCCAGCAGCGTAGAGGCTAGCGGGAGTTATGAGCAGTTCTTC. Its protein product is CASSVEASGSYEQFF.

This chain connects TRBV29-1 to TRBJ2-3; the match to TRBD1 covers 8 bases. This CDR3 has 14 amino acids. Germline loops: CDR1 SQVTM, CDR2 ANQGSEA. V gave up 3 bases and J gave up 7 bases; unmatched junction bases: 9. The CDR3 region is CSVETGVIGYTQYF. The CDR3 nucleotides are TGCAGCGTTGAGACAGGGGTAATTGGTTATACGCAGTATTTT.

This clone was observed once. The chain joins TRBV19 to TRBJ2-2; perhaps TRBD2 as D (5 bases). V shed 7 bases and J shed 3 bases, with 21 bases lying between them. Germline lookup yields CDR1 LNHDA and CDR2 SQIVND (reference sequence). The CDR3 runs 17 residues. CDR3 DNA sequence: TGTGCCAGTACCCCTGGAGGCGGAAGAACGTACACCGGGGAGCTGTTTTTT. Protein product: CASTPGGGRTYTGELFF.

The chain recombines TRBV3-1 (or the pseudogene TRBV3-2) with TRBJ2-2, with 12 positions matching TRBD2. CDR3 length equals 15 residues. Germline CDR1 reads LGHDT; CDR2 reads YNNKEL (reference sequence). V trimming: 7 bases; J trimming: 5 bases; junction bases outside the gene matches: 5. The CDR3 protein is CASKSTSGGTGELFF. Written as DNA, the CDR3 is TGTGCCAGCAAATCGACTAGCGGGGGAACCGGGGAGCTGTTTTTT.

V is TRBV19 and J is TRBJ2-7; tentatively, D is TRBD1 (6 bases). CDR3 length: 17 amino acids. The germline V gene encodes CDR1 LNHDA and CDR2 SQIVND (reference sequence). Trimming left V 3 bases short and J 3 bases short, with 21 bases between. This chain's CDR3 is CASSIGFGHRVLYEQYF. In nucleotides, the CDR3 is TGTGCCAGTAGTATCGGATTCGGACACAGGGTCCTCTACGAGCAGTACTTC. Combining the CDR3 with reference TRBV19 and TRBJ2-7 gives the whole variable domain DGGITQSPKYLFRKEGQNVTLSCEQNLNHDAMYWYRQDPGQGLRLIYYSQIVNDFQKGDIAEGYSVSREKKESFPLTVTSAQKNPTAFYLCASSIGFGHRVLYEQYFGPGTRLTVT.

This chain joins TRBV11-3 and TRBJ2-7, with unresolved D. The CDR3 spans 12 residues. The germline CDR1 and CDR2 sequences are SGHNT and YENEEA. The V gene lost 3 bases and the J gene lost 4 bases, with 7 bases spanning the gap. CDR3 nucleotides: TGTGCCAGCAGCTTTACTCGTTACGAGCAGTACTTC. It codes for CASSFTRYEQYF.

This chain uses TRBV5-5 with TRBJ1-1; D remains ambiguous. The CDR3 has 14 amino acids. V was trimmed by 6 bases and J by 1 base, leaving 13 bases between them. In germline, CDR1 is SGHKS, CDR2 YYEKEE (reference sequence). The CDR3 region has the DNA TGTGCCAGCAAAGGAAAGTCAGGGAACACTGAAGCTTTCTTT. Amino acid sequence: CASKGKSGNTEAFF.

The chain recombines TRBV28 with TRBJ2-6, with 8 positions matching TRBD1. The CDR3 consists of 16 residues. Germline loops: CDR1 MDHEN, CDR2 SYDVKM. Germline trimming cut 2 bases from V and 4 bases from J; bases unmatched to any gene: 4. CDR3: CASSLPTGAGANVLTF. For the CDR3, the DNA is TGTGCCAGCAGTTTACCGACAGGGGCAGGGGCCAACGTCCTGACTTTC. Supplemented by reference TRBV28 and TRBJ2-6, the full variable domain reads DVKVTQSSRYLVKRTGEKVFLECVQDMDHENMFWYRQDPGLGLRLIYFSYDVKMKEKGDIPEGYSVSREKKERFSLILESASTNQTSMYLCASSLPTGAGANVLTFGAGSRLTVL.

For the CDR3, the DNA is TGCAGGACGGGGGGAACTGAAGCTTTCTTT. Translated: CRTGGTEAFF. The chain recombines TRBV20-1 with TRBJ1-1, with D tentatively TRBD1 (5 bases). The CDR3 runs 10 residues. Germline V gives CDR1 DFQATT, CDR2 SNEGSKA (reference sequence).

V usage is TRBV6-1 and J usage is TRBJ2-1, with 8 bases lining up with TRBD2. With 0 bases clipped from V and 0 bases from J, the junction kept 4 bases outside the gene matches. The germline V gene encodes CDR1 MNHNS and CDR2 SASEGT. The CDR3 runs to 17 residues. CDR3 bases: TGTGCCAGCAGTGAAGCGTGGGGGACTAGCTCCTACAATGAGCAGTTCTTC. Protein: CASSEAWGTSSYNEQFF.

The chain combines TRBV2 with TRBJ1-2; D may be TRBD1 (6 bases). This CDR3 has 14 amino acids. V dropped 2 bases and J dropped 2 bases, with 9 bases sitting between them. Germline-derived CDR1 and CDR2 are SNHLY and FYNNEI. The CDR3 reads CASSEPQGNYGYTF. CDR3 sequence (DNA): TGTGCCAGCAGTGAACCCCAGGGGAACTATGGCTACACCTTC.

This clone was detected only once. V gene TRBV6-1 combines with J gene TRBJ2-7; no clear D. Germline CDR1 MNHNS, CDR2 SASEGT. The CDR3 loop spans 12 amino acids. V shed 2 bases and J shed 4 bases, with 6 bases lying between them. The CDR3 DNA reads TGTGCCAGCAGTGAAAGCGTATACGAGCAGTACTTC. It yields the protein CASSESVYEQYF.

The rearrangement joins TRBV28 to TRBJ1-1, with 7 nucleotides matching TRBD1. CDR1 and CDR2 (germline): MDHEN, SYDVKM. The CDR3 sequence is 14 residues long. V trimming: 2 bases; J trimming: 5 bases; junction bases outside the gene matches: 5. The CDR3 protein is CASSLGDRRTEAFF. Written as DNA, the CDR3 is TGTGCCAGCAGTTTAGGGGACAGAAGGACTGAAGCTTTCTTT. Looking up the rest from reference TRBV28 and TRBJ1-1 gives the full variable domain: DVKVTQSSRYLVKRTGEKVFLECVQDMDHENMFWYRQDPGLGLRLIYFSYDVKMKEKGDIPEGYSVSREKKERFSLILESASTNQTSMYLCASSLGDRRTEAFFGQGTRLTVV.

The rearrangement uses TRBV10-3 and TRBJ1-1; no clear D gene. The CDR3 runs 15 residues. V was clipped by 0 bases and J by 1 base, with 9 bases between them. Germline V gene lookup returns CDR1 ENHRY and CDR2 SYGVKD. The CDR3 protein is CAISESITPNTEAFF. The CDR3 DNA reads TGTGCCATCAGTGAGTCGATAACACCGAACACTGAAGCTTTCTTT.

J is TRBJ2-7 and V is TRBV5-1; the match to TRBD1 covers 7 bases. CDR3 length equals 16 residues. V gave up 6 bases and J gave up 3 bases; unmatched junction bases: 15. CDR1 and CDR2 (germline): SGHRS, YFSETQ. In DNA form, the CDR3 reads TGCGCCAGCATCCGTGGTCCGACAGGGATAATCTACGAGCAGTACTTC. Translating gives CASIRGPTGIIYEQYF. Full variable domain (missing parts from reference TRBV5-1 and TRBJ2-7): KAGVTQTPRYLIKTRGQQVTLSCSPISGHRSVSWYQQTPGQGLQFLFEYFSETQRNKGNFPGRFSGRQFSNSRSEMNVSTLELGDSALYLCASIRGPTGIIYEQYFGPGTRLTVT.

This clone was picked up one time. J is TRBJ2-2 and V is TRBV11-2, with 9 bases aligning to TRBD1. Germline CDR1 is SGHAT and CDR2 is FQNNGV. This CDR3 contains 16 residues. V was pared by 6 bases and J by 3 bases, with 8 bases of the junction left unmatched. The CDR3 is CASRAPGQGYTGELFF. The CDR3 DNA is TGTGCCAGCAGGGCACCGGGACAGGGCTACACCGGGGAGCTGTTTTTT.

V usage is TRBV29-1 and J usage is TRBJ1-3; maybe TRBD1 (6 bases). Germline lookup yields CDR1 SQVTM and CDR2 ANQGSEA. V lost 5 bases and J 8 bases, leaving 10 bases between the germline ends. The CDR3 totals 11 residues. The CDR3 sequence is CSVSGVDTIYF. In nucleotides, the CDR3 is TGCAGCGTTTCAGGGGTTGACACCATATATTTT.

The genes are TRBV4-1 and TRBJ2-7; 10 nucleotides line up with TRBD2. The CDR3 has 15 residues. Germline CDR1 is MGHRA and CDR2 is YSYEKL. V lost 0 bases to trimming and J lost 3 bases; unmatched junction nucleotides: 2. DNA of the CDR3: TGCGCCAGCAGCCAAGAACTAGCGGGGAGCTACGAGCAGTACTTC. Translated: CASSQELAGSYEQYF.

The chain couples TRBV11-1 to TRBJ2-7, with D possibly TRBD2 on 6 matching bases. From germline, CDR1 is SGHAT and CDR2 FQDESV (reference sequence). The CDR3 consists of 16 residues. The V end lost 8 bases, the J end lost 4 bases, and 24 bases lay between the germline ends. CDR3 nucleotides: TGTGCCAGCGGGGACGACTCCAAAGCGGAGGGGTACGAGCAGTACTTC. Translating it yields CASGDDSKAEGYEQYF.

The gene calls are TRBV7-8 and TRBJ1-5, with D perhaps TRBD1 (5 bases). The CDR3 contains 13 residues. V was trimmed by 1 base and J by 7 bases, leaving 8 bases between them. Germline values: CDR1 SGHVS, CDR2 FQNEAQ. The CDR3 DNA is TGTGCCAGCAGCTTAGATCAGGGCCAGCCCCAGCATTTT. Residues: CASSLDQGQPQHF.

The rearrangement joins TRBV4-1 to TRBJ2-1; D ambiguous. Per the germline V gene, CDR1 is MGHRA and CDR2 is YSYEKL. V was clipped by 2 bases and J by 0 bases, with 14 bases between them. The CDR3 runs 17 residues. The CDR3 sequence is CASSQKTIKSSYNEQFF. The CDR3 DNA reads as TGCGCCAGCAGCCAAAAGACAATCAAGAGCTCCTACAATGAGCAGTTCTTC.

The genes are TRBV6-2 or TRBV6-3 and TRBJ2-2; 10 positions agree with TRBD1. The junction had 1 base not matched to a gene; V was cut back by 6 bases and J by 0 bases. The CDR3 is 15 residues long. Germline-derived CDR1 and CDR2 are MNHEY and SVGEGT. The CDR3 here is CASSGQGANTGELFF. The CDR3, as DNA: TGTGCCAGCAGCGGACAGGGGGCGAACACCGGGGAGCTGTTTTTT.

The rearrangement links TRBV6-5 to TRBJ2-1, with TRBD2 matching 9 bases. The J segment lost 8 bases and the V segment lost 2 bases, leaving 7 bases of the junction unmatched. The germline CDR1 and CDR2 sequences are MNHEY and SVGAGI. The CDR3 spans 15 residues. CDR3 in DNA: TGTGCCAGCAGTTACGTGGCGGGGGGGCGCGATGAGCAGTTCTTC. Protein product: CASSYVAGGRDEQFF.

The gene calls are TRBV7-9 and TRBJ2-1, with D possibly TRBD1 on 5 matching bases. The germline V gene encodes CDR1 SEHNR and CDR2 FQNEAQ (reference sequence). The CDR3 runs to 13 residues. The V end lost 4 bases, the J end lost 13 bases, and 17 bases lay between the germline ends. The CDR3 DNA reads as TGTGCCAGCAGCTCCTCCAACCTGGGGCCTCAGTTCTTC. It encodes CASSSSNLGPQFF.

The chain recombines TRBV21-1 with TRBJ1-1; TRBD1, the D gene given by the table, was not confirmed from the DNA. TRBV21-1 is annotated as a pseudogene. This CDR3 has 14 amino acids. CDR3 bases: TGTGCCAGCAGCAAAGAACAGCCGAACACTGAAGCTTTCTTT. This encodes CASSKEQPNTEAFF.

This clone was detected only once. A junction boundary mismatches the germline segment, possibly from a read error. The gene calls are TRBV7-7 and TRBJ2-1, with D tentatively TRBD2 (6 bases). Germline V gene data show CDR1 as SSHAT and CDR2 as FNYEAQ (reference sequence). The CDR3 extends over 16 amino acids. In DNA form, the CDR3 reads TGTGCTAGCAGCTTACTCGGCGGGATGGATTACAATGAGCAGTTCTTC. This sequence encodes CASSLLGGMDYNEQFF.

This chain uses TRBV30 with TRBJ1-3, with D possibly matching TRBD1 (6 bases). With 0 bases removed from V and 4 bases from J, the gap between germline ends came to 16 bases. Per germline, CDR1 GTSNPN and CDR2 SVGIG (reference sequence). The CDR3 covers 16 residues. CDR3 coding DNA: TGTGCCTGGAGTGTACTCGGGGGGGCGCGAGGAAACACCATATATTTT. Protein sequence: CAWSVLGGARGNTIYF.

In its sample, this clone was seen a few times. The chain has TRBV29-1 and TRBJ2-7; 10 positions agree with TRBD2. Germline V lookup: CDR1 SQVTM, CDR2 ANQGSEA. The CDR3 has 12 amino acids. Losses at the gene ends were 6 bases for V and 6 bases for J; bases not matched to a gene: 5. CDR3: CSVGTSVLEQYF. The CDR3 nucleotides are TGCAGCGTAGGGACTAGCGTCCTCGAGCAGTACTTC.